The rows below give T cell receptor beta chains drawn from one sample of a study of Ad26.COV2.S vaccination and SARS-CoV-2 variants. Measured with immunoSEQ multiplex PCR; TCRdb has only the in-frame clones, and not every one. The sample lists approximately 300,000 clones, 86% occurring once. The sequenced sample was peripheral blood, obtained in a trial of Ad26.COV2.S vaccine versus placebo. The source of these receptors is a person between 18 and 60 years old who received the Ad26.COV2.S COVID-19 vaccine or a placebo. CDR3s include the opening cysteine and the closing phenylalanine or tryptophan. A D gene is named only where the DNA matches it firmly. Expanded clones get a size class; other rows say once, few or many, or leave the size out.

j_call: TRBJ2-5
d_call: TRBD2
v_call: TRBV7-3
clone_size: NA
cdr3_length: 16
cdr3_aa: CASSLRGSGDGETQYF
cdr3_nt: TGTGCCAGCAGCTTAAGGGGTAGCGGGGACGGAGAGACCCAGTACTTC

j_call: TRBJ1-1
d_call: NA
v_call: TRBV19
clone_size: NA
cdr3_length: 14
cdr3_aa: CASSLTAMNTEAFF
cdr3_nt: TGTGCCAGTAGTCTTACAGCCATGAACACTGAAGCTTTCTTT

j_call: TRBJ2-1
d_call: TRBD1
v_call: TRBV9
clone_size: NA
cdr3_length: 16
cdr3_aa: CASSVLGGQPSNEQFF
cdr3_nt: TGTGCCAGCAGCGTATTAGGGGGCCAGCCCTCCAATGAGCAGTTCTTC

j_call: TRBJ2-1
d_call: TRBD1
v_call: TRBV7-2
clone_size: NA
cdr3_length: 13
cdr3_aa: CASSLEGQGRTFF
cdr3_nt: TGTGCCAGCAGCTTAGAAGGACAGGGACGGACGTTCTTC

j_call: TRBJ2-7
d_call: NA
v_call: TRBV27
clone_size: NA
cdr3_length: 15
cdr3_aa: CASRSEGTYSGEQYF
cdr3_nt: TGTGCCAGCAGATCTGAGGGGACATACTCGGGCGAGCAGTACTTC

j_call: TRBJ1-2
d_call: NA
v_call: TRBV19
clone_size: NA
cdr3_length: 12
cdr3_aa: CASKQGYYGYTF
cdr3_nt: TGTGCCAGTAAACAGGGTTACTATGGCTACACCTTC

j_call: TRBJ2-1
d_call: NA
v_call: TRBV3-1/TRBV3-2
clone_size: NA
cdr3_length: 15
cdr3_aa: CASSQDPRARDEQFF
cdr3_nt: TGTGCCAGCAGCCAAGATCCTCGAGCCAGGGATGAGCAGTTCTTC

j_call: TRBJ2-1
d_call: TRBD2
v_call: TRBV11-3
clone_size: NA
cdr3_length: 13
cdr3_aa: CASSSTSRDEQFF
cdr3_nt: TGTGCCAGCAGCTCGACTAGCCGTGATGAGCAGTTCTTC

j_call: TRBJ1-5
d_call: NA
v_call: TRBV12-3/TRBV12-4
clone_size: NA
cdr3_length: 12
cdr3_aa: CASSFKRGPQHF
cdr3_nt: TGTGCCAGCAGTTTTAAGCGAGGTCCCCAGCATTTT

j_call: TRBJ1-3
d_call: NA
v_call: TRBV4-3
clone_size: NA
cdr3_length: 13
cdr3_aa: CASSQDTGNTIYF
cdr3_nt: TGCGCCAGCAGCCAGGATACTGGAAACACCATATATTTT

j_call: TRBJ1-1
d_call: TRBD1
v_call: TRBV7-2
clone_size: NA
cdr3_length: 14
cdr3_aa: CASSPDRHYTEAFF
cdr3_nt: TGTGCCAGCAGTCCGGACAGGCATTACACTGAAGCTTTCTTT

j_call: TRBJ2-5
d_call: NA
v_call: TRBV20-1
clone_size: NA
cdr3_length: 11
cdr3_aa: CSASGQETQYF
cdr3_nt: TGCAGTGCTAGCGGCCAAGAGACCCAGTACTTC

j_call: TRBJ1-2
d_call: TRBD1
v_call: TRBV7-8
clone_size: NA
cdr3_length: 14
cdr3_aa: CASSPRRDSYGYTF
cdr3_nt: TGTGCCAGCAGCCCTCGCCGGGACAGCTATGGCTACACCTTC

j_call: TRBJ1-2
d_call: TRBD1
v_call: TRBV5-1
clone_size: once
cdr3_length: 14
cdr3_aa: CASSLGQGAKGYTF
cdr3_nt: TGCGCCAGCAGCTTGGGGCAGGGGGCAAAAGGCTACACCTTC

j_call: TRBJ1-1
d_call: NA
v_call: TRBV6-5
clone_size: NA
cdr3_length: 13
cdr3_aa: CASSRGKNTEAFF
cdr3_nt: TGTGCCAGCTCCCGGGGGAAGAACACTGAAGCTTTCTTT

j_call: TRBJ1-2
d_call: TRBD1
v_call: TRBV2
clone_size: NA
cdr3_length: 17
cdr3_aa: CASSEVSRLGQQYGYTF
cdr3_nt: TGTGCCAGCAGTGAAGTCTCAAGACTGGGACAGCAATATGGCTACACCTTC

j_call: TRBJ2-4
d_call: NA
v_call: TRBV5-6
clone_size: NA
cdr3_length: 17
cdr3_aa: CASSWYNPSYAKNIQYF
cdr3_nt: TGTGCCAGCAGCTGGTATAATCCATCTTACGCCAAAAACATTCAGTACTTC

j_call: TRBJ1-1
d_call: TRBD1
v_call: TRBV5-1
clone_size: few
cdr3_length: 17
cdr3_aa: CASSLALPGQGTTEAFF
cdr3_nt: TGCGCCAGCAGCTTGGCCCTCCCGGGACAGGGAACCACTGAAGCTTTCTTT

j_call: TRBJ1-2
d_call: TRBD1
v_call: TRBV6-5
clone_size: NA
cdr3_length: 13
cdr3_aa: CASTRDREYGYTF
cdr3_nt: TGTGCCAGCACCCGGGACAGGGAATATGGCTACACCTTC

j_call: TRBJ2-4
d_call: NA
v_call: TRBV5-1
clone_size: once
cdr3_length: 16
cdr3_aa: CASSLRRQGAKNIQYF
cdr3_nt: TGCGCCAGCAGCTTGAGGAGGCAGGGAGCCAAAAACATTCAGTACTTC

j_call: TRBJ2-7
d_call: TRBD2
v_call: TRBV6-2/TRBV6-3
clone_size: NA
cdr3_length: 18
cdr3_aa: CASSYSLGTGGSFYEQYF
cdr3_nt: TGTGCCAGCAGTTACTCGTTGGGAACGGGGGGGTCATTCTACGAGCAGTACTTC

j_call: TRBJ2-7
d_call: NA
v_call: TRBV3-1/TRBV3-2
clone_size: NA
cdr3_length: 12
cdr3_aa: CASSQVGYEQYF
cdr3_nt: TGTGCCAGCAGCCAAGTGGGGTACGAGCAGTACTTC

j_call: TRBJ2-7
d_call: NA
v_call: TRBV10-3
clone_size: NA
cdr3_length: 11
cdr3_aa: CAISELDEQYF
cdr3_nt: TGTGCCATCAGTGAGTTAGACGAGCAGTACTTC

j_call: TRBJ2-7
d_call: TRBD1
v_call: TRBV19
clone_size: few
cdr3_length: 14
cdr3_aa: CASSLTGERVEQYF
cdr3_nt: TGTGCCAGTAGTTTGACAGGGGAACGGGTCGAGCAGTACTTC

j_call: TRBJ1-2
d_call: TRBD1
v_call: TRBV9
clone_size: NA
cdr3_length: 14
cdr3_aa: CASGRDREVYGYTF
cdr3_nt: TGTGCCAGCGGTCGGGACAGAGAAGTATATGGCTACACCTTC

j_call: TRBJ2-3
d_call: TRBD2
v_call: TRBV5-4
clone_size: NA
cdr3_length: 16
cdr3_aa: CASSVVAGGLTDTQYF
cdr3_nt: TGTGCCAGCAGCGTAGTAGCGGGGGGGCTAACAGATACGCAGTATTTT

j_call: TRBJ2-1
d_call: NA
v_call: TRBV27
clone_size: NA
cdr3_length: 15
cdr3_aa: CASSFSGPSYNEQFF
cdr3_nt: TGTGCCAGCAGTTTTTCTGGACCTTCCTACAATGAGCAGTTCTTC

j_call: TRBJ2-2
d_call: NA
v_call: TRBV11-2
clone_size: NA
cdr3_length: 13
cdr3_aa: CASSSLGTGELFF
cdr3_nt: TGTGCCAGCAGCTCGCTAGGCACCGGGGAGCTGTTTTTT

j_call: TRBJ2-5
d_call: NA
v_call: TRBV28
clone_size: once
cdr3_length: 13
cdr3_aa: CASSLRGQETQYF
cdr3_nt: TGTGCCAGCAGTTTAAGGGGGCAAGAGACCCAGTACTTC

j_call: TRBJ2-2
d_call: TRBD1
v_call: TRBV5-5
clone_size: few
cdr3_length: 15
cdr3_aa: CASSLRDSLTGELFF
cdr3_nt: TGTGCCAGCAGCTTGAGGGACAGTCTTACCGGGGAGCTGTTTTTT

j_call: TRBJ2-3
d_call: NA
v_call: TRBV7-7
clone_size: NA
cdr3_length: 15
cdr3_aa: CASSLNLGGTDTQYF
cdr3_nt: TGTGCTAGCAGCTTAAACCTGGGGGGCACAGATACGCAGTATTTT

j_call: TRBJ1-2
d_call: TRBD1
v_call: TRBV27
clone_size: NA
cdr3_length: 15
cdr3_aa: CASRRDSILKYGYTF
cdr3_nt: TGTGCCAGCAGGCGGGACAGCATACTTAAGTATGGCTACACCTTC

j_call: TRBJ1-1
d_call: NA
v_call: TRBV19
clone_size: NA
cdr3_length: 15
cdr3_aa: CASSILLGGNTEAFF
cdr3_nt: TGTGCCAGTAGTATTTTGTTGGGCGGGAACACTGAAGCTTTCTTT

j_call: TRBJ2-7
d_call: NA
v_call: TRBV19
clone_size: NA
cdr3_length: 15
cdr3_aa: CASRAEGGLPYEQYF
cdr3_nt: TGTGCCAGTAGGGCTGAGGGGGGCCTCCCCTACGAGCAGTACTTC

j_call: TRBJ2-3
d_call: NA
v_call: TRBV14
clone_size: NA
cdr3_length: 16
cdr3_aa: CASSQDRRAQTDTQYF
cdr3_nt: TGTGCCAGCAGCCAAGATCGAAGGGCCCAGACAGATACGCAGTATTTT